The clone carrying this T cell receptor (beta chain) has more than one count but fewer than ten. Its antigen remains unidentified. Investigators excluded patients with uncontrolled infection, other autoimmune disease, pregnancy or lactation. Clinicians diagnosed patients from clinical symptoms, serum thyroxine and TRAb, thyroid ultrasound and orbital computed tomography. The data were obtained in a study of T cells in Graves' hyperthyroidism and ophthalmopathy. Regarding the study as a whole: Ophthalmopathy was distinguished from stable hyperthyroidism by 13 V-J signatures.

Trimming left V 5 bases short and J 5 bases short, with 9 bases between. Germline V gives CDR1 DFQATT, CDR2 SNEGSKA (reference sequence). The length of the CDR3 is 11 residues. RNA transcripts yielded amplified TCR beta CDR3 regions. The primer set for the first-round RT-PCR of the TCR CDR3 was HTBI. TCRdb re-called the multiplex PCR reads through MiXCR, storing one row per CDR3 protein. The sample includes around 700,000 distinct CDR3 sequences, 30% to 40% of them seen just once. The source material was blood. This rearrangement joins TRBV20-1 to TRBJ1-1; D uncertain. This TCR derives from a middle-aged woman with Graves' hyperthyroidism. The CDR3 coding sequence is TGCAGTGCTGGGGAGGGTACTGAAGCTTTCTTT. Translation gives CSAGEGTEAFF.